One T cell receptor (beta chain) is described in this entry. This sample was taken from a study of OX40 agonist ivuxolimab in advanced cancers. Repertoires were generated with immunoSEQ multiplex PCR, while TCRdb's copy carries only in-frame clones and drops some. The profile shows about 28,000 clones, about 80% of them singletons. The V end was cut by 8 bases, the J end by 2 bases, with 13 bases between. In germline, CDR1 is MNHEY, CDR2 SVGAGI. There are 13 residues in the CDR3. The TCR originated in an adult with an advanced solid tumor such as melanoma, head and neck, liver or kidney cancer. The chain links TRBV6-5 to TRBJ2-7; the D gene is possibly TRBD2 (7 bases). The specimen comprised CD4+ or CD8+ T cells sorted from blood, sampled in a trial of the OX40 agonist ivuxolimab. The CDR3 spells CASGPGGPYEQYF. The DNA for the CDR3 is TGTGCCAGCGGCCCCGGGGGGCCCTACGAGCAGTACTTC.